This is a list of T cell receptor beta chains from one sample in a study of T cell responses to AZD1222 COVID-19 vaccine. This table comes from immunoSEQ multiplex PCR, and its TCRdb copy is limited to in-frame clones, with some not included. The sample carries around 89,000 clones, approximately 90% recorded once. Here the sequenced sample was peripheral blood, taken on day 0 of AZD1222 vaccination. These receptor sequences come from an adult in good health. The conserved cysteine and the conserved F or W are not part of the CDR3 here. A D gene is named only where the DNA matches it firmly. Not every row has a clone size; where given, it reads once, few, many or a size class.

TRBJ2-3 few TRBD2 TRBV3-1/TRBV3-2 ASSPRTSGVGTDTQY
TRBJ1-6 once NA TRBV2 ASSALQSMNSPLH
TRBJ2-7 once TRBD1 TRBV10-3 AIGGQGSAYEQY
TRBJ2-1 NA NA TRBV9 ASSEDARIVYNEQF
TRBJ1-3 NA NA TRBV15 ATSRDRGIGNTIY
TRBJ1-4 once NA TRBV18 ASSPRGTNEKLF
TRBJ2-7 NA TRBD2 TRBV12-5 ASAPGGGGLGEQY
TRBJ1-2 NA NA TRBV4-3 ASSPMVGGGYGYT
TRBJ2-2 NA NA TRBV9 ASSVGGLTRTGELF
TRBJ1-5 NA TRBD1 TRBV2 ASSARQGGQPQH
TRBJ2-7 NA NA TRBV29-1 SVEFRDNYEQY
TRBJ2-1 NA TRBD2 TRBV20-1 SAFLRGEQF
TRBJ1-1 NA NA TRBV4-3 ASSQRFFSTDITEAF
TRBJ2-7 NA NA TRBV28 ASSLEAKYYEQY
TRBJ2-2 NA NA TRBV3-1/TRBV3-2 ASSYERNNTGELF
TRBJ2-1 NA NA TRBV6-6 ASSYRGEMTNEQF
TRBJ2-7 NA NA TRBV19 ASSSRTSYEQY
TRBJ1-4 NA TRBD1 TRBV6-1 ASSDGTGDEKLF
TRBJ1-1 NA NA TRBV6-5 ASTPPARTEAF
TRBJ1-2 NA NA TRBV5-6 ASSTWRARQDT
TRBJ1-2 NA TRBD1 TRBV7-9 ASSPVWGDRERSYGYT
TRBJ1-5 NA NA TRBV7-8 ASSLDILRDTSSYNQPQH
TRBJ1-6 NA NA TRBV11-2 ASSLVLVSPLH
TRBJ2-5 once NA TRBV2 ASMEQETQY
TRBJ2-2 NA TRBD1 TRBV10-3 AISRQGGNTGELF
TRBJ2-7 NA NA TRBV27 ASSSTNYEQY
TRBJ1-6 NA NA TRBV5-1 ASSLIESSDSPLH
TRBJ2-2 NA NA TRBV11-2 ASSLVRTPGELF
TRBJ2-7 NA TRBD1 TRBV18 ASSPSTGEYEQY
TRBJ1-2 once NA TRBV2 ASSVGRQGRSYT
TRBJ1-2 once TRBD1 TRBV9 ASSVHLGQETGYT
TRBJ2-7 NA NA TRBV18 ASSPRDTPYEQY
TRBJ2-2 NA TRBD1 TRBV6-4 ASRRGLDTGELF
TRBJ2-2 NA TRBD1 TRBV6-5 ASRLTGDTGELF
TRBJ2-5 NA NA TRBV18 ASSPAGELAETQY
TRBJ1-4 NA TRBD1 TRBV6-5 ASSLDRGQGNEKLF
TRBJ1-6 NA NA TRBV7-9 ASSLGFNSPLH
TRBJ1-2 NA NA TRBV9 ASSGAGLGYT
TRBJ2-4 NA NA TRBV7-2 ASSSGTAKNIQY
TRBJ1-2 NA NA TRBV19 ASSIAGLSYT
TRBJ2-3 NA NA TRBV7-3 ASSLNRVTDTQY
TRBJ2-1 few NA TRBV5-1 ASSLVNNEQF
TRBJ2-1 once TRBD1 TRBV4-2 ASSQLAGQGHDEQF
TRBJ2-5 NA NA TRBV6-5 ASRDNIRETQY
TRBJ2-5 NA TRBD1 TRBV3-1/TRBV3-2 ASSQRDSQHYFQETQY
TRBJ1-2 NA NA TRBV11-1 ASSYRDFGYT
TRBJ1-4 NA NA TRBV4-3 ASSHSTGGGEKLF
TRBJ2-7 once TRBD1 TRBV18 ASSVQGAYEQY
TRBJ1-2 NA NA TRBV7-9 ASSLDTAIGYT
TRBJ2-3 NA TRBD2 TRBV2 ASRDGGASTDTQY
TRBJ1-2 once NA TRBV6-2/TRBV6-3 ASSHERRKGYT
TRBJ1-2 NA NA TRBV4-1 ASSPLGKVIYGYT
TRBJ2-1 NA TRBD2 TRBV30 AWRANSGGKQF
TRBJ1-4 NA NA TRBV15 ATSRDIGQNEKLF
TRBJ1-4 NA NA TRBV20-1 SASYVGYTRV